This T cell receptor (beta chain) was recorded in a study of shared clonotypes between healthy human individuals. In germline, CDR1 is SGHRS, CDR2 YFSETQ. Trimming shortened V by 1 base and J by 4 bases, and 12 bases separated the two germline ends. This CDR3 comprises 14 residues. DNA at around 190 ng, around 30,000 T cell genomes, went into sorted-subset replicate PCRs. Repertoires were generated with immunoSEQ multiplex PCR, while TCRdb's copy carries only in-frame clones and drops some. The table shows approximately 1,500,000 clones, with 95% to 99% occurring only once. The V gene is TRBV5-1, the J gene TRBJ2-7, with D perhaps TRBD1 (6 bases). Sequenced input: naive CD4+ T cells sorted from blood. Subset here: CD45RA+ positively selected. The receptor was derived from a man aged 25 to 40 in good health. The CDR3 reads CASSLTGLSYEQYF. CDR3 DNA: TGCGCCAGCAGCTTGACAGGGCTATCATACGAGCAGTACTTC. Full variable domain (remainder filled in from reference TRBV5-1 and TRBJ2-7): KAGVTQTPRYLIKTRGQQVTLSCSPISGHRSVSWYQQTPGQGLQFLFEYFSETQRNKGNFPGRFSGRQFSNSRSEMNVSTLELGDSALYLCASSLTGLSYEQYFGPGTRLTVT.